Presented here are 29 T cell receptor beta chains from one specimen sequenced in a study of blood T cell repertoires in COVID-19. This table comes from immunoSEQ multiplex PCR, and its TCRdb copy is limited to in-frame clones, with some not included. The sample consists of about 190,000 clones, roughly 81% of them appearing once. Specimen: peripheral blood. The receptor set was obtained from a woman between 70 and 85 years old with active or convalescent COVID-19.

The rearrangement uses TRBV28 and TRBJ2-7, with D uncertain. Germline V lookup: CDR1 MDHEN, CDR2 SYDVKM. Trimming removed 5 bases from V and 4 bases from J, with 24 bases in between. The CDR3 spans 17 residues. The CDR3 protein is CASSAQLGPTTSYEQYF. CDR3 in DNA: TGTGCCAGCAGTGCCCAGCTGGGCCCGACAACCTCTTACGAGCAGTACTTC.

The rearrangement uses TRBV2 and TRBJ1-6, with 8 bases lining up with TRBD1. CDR3 length: 12 residues. Trimming removed 5 bases from V and 10 bases from J; junction bases left unmatched: 1. Germline V gene data show CDR1 as SNHLY and CDR2 as FYNNEI. The CDR3 DNA reads as TGTGCCAGCAGTTACAGGGGGTCACCCCTCCACTTT. Translation: CASSYRGSPLHF.

The chain links TRBV30 to TRBJ2-3; 10 bases align to TRBD2. V lost 0 bases and J lost 3; bases outside the gene matches: 9. Germline CDR1 and CDR2: GTSNPN and SVGIG (reference sequence). This CDR3 has 17 amino acids. This chain's CDR3 is CAWSVEWKAGGTDTQYF. The CDR3 bases are TGTGCCTGGAGTGTAGAATGGAAAGCGGGAGGGACAGATACGCAGTATTTT.

This chain uses TRBV19 with TRBJ2-7; D is unclear. This CDR3 contains 13 residues. V was pared by 4 bases and J by 5 bases, with 12 bases between. Germline V gene lookup returns CDR1 LNHDA and CDR2 SQIVND (reference sequence). The CDR3 sequence is CASSNSGPDEQYF. The DNA for the CDR3 is TGTGCCAGTAGTAATTCGGGTCCGGACGAGCAGTACTTC.

A remark on this clone: The CDR3 does not close with the conserved phenylalanine or tryptophan, likely indicating a read error. The limits of the CDR3 on the DNA are not certain, so only TCRdb's listed CDR3 is given. The CDR3 reads CARSNQGAR. The chain recombines TRBV9 with TRBJ1-1; the table's TRBD1 call for D was not verified on the DNA. Ends included, the CDR3 has 9 residues. The germline gives CDR1 SGDLS, CDR2 YYNGEE.

CDR3 coding DNA: TGTGCCAGCAGCTTCGGGACAGGCCACGTTGAAAAACTGTTTTTT. Residues: CASSFGTGHVEKLFF. The genes are TRBV13 and TRBJ1-4, with 8 bases that match TRBD1. Per the germline V gene, CDR1 is PRHDT and CDR2 is FYEKMQ (reference sequence). The CDR3 consists of 15 residues. J lost 7 bases, V lost 3 bases, and 7 bases had no gene match. Supplemented by reference TRBV13 and TRBJ1-4, the full variable domain reads AAGVIQSPRHLIKEKRETATLKCYPIPRHDTVYWYQQGPGQDPQFLISFYEKMQSDKGSIPDRFSAQQFSDYHSELNMSSLELGDSALYFCASSFGTGHVEKLFFGSGTQLSVL.

J is TRBJ2-1 and V is TRBV18, with D unresolved. The V gene lost 2 bases and the J gene lost 0 bases, with 11 bases spanning the gap. This CDR3 comprises 16 residues. Germline lookup yields CDR1 KGHSH and CDR2 LQKENI. Here the CDR3 reads CASSPGPRGSYNEQFF. The CDR3 nucleotides are TGTGCCAGCTCACCAGGTCCGCGAGGCTCCTACAATGAGCAGTTCTTC.

The V gene is TRBV12-3 or TRBV12-4, the J gene TRBJ1-1; TRBD1 might be the D (5 bases). The V and J ends lost 2 bases and 8 bases respectively, with 9 bases between them. The CDR3 covers 12 residues. This chain's CDR3 is CASSLWAGEAFF. The CDR3 DNA reads TGTGCCAGCAGTTTATGGGCAGGGGAAGCTTTCTTT.

This rearrangement joins TRBV5-1 to TRBJ1-2, with TRBD1 identical over 9 bases. J lost 5 bases, V lost 5 bases, and 7 bases had no gene match. CDR1 is SGHRS, CDR2 YFSETQ, per germline. The CDR3 extends over 14 amino acids. CDR3 bases: TGCGCCAGCAGTTCTACAGGGGGCGAATATGGCTACACCTTC. Its protein product is CASSSTGGEYGYTF. The whole variable domain, remainder taken from reference TRBV5-1 and TRBJ1-2, is KAGVTQTPRYLIKTRGQQVTLSCSPISGHRSVSWYQQTPGQGLQFLFEYFSETQRNKGNFPGRFSGRQFSNSRSEMNVSTLELGDSALYLCASSSTGGEYGYTFGSGTRLTVV.

The chain joins TRBV6-5 to TRBJ2-1; the match to TRBD2 covers 8 bases. The CDR3 totals 14 residues. CDR1 is MNHEY, CDR2 SVGAGI, per germline. V lost 4 bases, J lost 7 bases, and 6 bases stayed unmatched. CDR3 residues: CASSSGGALNEQFF. The CDR3 nucleotides read TGTGCCAGCAGTTCCGGGGGGGCCCTGAATGAGCAGTTCTTC.

The chain links TRBV28 to TRBJ2-1; possible D gene TRBD2, 7 bases. The V and J ends lost 2 bases and 8 bases respectively, with 19 bases between them. This CDR3 is 16 amino acids long. Germline values: CDR1 MDHEN, CDR2 SYDVKM. The CDR3 DNA reads TGTGCCAGCAGTTTAGCCGGGGGGCCTGGGAGGGATGAGCAGTTCTTC. This encodes CASSLAGGPGRDEQFF.

This clone was detected a few times. The CDR3 sequence: CASKSGDSYNSPLHF. The CDR3 DNA reads TGTGCCAGCAAGTCCGGGGACTCCTATAATTCACCCCTCCACTTT. The chain carries TRBV28 and TRBJ1-6; D ambiguous. The CDR3 runs 15 residues. V lost 7 bases to trimming and J lost 0 bases, with 10 bases between them. Germline V lookup: CDR1 MDHEN, CDR2 SYDVKM.

In this sample, this clone turned up once. The chain carries TRBV18 and TRBJ2-1; a weak D match, TRBD2 (5 bases). The CDR3 length is 14 residues. Germline V lookup: CDR1 KGHSH, CDR2 LQKENI. V was cut by 2 bases and J by 9 bases, with 14 bases left in between. The CDR3 DNA is TGTGCCAGCTCACCAATCCCCGGGGTTGGTGAGCAGTTCTTC. Protein: CASSPIPGVGEQFF. The complete variable domain, with remaining parts taken from reference TRBV18 and TRBJ2-1, reads NAGVMQNPRHLVRRRGQEARLRCSPMKGHSHVYWYRQLPEEGLKFMVYLQKENIIDESGMPKERFSAEFPKEGPSILRIQQVVRGDSAAYFCASSPIPGVGEQFFGPGTRLTVL.

This chain links TRBV3-1 (or the pseudogene TRBV3-2) with TRBJ1-5; possible D gene TRBD1, 5 bases. V lost 3 bases and J lost 6, with 12 bases in between. The CDR3 loop spans 14 amino acids. Germline V gene lookup returns CDR1 LGHDT and CDR2 YNNKEL (reference sequence). The CDR3 spells CASSQGGTPQPQHF. In DNA form, the CDR3 reads TGTGCCAGCAGCCAGGGCGGGACGCCTCAGCCCCAGCATTTT.

The chain couples TRBV10-1 to TRBJ2-7; TRBD2 aligns across 9 bases. The CDR3 is 15 amino acids. After removal of 11 bases from V and 6 bases from J, the junction contained 17 bases not matched to a gene. CDR1 is WNHNN, CDR2 SYGVQD, per germline (reference sequence). In nucleotides, the CDR3 is TGCGCCGCTCAGTCGCTAGCGGGGCGGTCGGGCGAGCAGTACTTC. This codes for CAAQSLAGRSGEQYF.

V is TRBV11-3 and J is TRBJ2-7; D possibly corresponds to TRBD2 (5 bases). Trimming stripped 1 base from V and 5 bases from J, with 15 bases between. Germline CDR1 is SGHNT and CDR2 is YENEEA. The CDR3 is 15 residues long. This CDR3 reads CASSLVGPPGDEQYF. CDR3 nucleotide sequence: TGTGCCAGCAGCTTAGTCGGGCCACCCGGGGACGAGCAGTACTTC.

The chain employs TRBV19 and TRBJ1-5; D might be TRBD1 (5 bases). This CDR3 has 17 amino acids. With 6 bases removed from V and 4 bases from J, the gap between germline ends came to 22 bases. The germline gives CDR1 LNHDA, CDR2 SQIVND (reference sequence). The CDR3 sequence is CASRTLGGGDYNQPQHF. The CDR3 DNA follows: TGTGCCAGTAGAACACTCGGTGGGGGGGATTATAATCAGCCCCAGCATTTT.

The chain couples TRBV14 to TRBJ2-1; 7 positions agree with TRBD2. J gave up 9 bases and V 1 base, and 9 bases lay outside the gene matches. Per the germline V gene, CDR1 is SGHDN and CDR2 is FVKESK. The CDR3 is 15 residues long. The CDR3 bases are TGTGCCAGCAGCCAAGTGCGGGAGAGTCTAGGTGAGCAGTTCTTC. Its protein is CASSQVRESLGEQFF.

This rearrangement joins TRBV6-1 to TRBJ1-2; D possibly corresponds to TRBD1 (6 bases). This CDR3 is 14 amino acids long. Germline CDR1 MNHNS, CDR2 SASEGT. Trimming removed 0 bases at V and 4 bases at J, with 9 bases between. CDR3: CASSEASGAYGYTF. As DNA, the CDR3 is TGTGCCAGCAGTGAAGCTTCAGGGGCCTATGGCTACACCTTC.

This clone turned up a few times. The chain recombines TRBV13 with TRBJ1-5; 10 nucleotides line up with TRBD1. Germline CDR1 and CDR2: PRHDT and FYEKMQ (reference sequence). CDR3 size: 17 residues. V lost 0 bases to trimming and J lost 0 bases; unmatched junction nucleotides: 2. The CDR3 protein is CASSLGGQGYSNQPQHF. The CDR3 bases are TGTGCCAGCAGCTTAGGGGGACAGGGGTATAGCAATCAGCCCCAGCATTTT. The whole variable domain, remainder taken from reference TRBV13 and TRBJ1-5, is AAGVIQSPRHLIKEKRETATLKCYPIPRHDTVYWYQQGPGQDPQFLISFYEKMQSDKGSIPDRFSAQQFSDYHSELNMSSLELGDSALYFCASSLGGQGYSNQPQHFGDGTRLSIL.

The chain employs TRBV6-5 and TRBJ1-2, with TRBD1 identical over 9 bases. The V segment lost 7 bases and the J segment 6 bases; nucleotides outside the gene matches: 3. The length of the CDR3 is 12 residues. CDR1 and CDR2 (germline): MNHEY, SVGAGI. The CDR3 reads CASTRTGDGYTF. CDR3 nucleotides: TGTGCCAGCACCCGGACAGGGGATGGCTACACCTTC.

This sequence joins TRBV5-1 and TRBJ2-1; 11 nucleotides agree with TRBD2. Germline CDR1 and CDR2: SGHRS and YFSETQ. J lost 8 bases, V lost 0 bases, and 4 bases had no gene match. The CDR3 length is 15 residues. For the CDR3, the DNA is TGCGCCAGCAGCTTGGAACTAGCGGGAGCCGATGAGCAGTTCTTC. This translates into CASSLELAGADEQFF.

The CDR3 loop reads CASSVDQGGRSEAFF. In DNA, the CDR3 is TGTGCCAGCAGCGTAGACCAAGGGGGCAGGTCTGAAGCTTTCTTT. The J gene is TRBJ1-1, the V gene TRBV9; 7 nucleotides agree with TRBD1. The V and J ends lost 0 bases and 6 bases, in that order; junction bases with no gene match: 8. The germline V gene encodes CDR1 SGDLS and CDR2 YYNGEE. The CDR3 loop spans 15 amino acids. Supplemented by reference TRBV9 and TRBJ1-1, the full variable domain reads DSGVTQTPKHLITATGQRVTLRCSPRSGDLSVYWYQQSLDQGLQFLIQYYNGEERAKGNILERFSAQQFPDLHSELNLSSLELGDSALYFCASSVDQGGRSEAFFGQGTRLTVV.

The rearrangement uses TRBV15 and TRBJ2-1; 8 nucleotides line up with TRBD2. Germline V gene data show CDR1 as LNHNV and CDR2 as YYDKDF (reference sequence). The trim removed 6 bases at V and 7 bases at J, leaving 8 bases unmatched. This CDR3 spans 14 amino acids. CDR3 protein: CATSHPASGNEQFF. As DNA, the CDR3 is TGTGCCACCAGTCACCCGGCTAGCGGGAATGAGCAGTTCTTC.

This sequence joins TRBV3-1 (or the pseudogene TRBV3-2) and TRBJ1-1, with D hard to call. V gave up 4 bases and J gave up 5 bases, with 11 bases separating them. In germline, CDR1 is LGHDT, CDR2 YNNKEL (reference sequence). This CDR3 is built from 13 residues. The CDR3 region has the DNA TGTGCCAGCAGCCTTGAAGGGAGGACTGAAGCTTTCTTT. This codes for CASSLEGRTEAFF.

The chain uses TRBV4-1 and TRBJ1-1, with D uncertain. Germline CDR1 and CDR2: MGHRA and YSYEKL. The CDR3 extends over 16 amino acids. Trimming stripped 1 base from V and 4 bases from J, with 16 bases between. CDR3 sequence: CASSQGVEGMGTEAFF. As DNA, the CDR3 is TGCGCCAGCAGCCAAGGGGTTGAGGGAATGGGCACTGAAGCTTTCTTT.

V is TRBV19 and J is TRBJ1-5; D might be TRBD1 (6 bases). The CDR3 sequence is 16 residues long. V was trimmed by 5 bases and J by 6 bases, leaving 20 bases between them. CDR1 and CDR2 (germline): LNHDA, SQIVND (reference sequence). This chain's CDR3 is CASSPSQGSLGQPQHF. DNA for the CDR3: TGTGCCAGTAGTCCATCACAGGGATCCCTTGGTCAGCCCCAGCATTTT.

The rearrangement joins TRBV6-5 to TRBJ1-4; TRBD1 is a possible D gene (6 bases). Deletions cut 7 bases from V and 8 bases from J, with 17 bases between. Looked up from germline, CDR1 is MNHEY and CDR2 is SVGAGI. This CDR3 has 14 residues. The CDR3 DNA is TGTGCCAGCAAGGATTTGGCGAGGGGGGAAAAACTGTTTTTT. As protein: CASKDLARGEKLFF.

With respect to this clone: Different DNA sequences within this sample yield the same CDR3. The chain is built from TRBV4-1 and TRBJ2-3, with 8 bases matching TRBD2. The CDR3 loop spans 17 amino acids. Losses at the gene ends were 3 bases for V and 0 bases for J; bases not matched to a gene: 8. The germline V gene has CDR1 MGHRA and CDR2 YSYEKL. DNA for the CDR3: TGCGCCAGCAGCCAGGAATTAGCGGGACAAAGCACAGATACGCAGTATTTT. It specifies CASSQELAGQSTDTQYF.